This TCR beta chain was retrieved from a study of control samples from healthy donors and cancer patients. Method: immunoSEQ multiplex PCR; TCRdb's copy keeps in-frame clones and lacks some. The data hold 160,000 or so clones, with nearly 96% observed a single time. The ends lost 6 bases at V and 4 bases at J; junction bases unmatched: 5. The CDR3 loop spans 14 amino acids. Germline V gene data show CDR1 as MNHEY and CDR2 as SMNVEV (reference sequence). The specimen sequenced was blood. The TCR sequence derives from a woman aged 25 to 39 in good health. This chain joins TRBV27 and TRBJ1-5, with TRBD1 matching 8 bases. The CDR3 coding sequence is TGTGCCAGCAGCCTTCAGGGGGCGAATCAGCCCCAGCATTTT. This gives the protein CASSLQGANQPQHF.